By its share, the clone carrying this T cell receptor beta chain is medium-sized. These data are taken from a study of Japanese encephalitis immunity and Zika vaccine responses. Study at large: Three 5.0 ug doses of alum-adjuvanted ZPIV were given at weeks 0, 4, 28. TCRs from flavivirus-naive donors were taken at weeks 2, 6, 52 post-ZPIV. Overall study results and limits: Samples clustered by participant, suggesting no public TCRs were detected. Very low-magnitude CD8 responses to ZIKV pools appeared in only a few individuals.

MiXCR was run by TCRdb on the 5' RACE reads, yielding one entry per CDR3 protein. Among hundreds of distinct CDR3 sequences listed, around 2.5% were seen once. CFSE-labeled PBMCs were cultured more than five days with peptide pools, each at about 1 ug/mL. Proliferating CD4 T cells were sorted unfixed as live CD56-CD19-CD16-CD3+CD4+ CFSE-low cells. This CDR3 is built from 13 residues. Per germline, CDR1 LGHNA and CDR2 YSLEER. Trimming removed 1 base from V and 6 bases from J, with 10 bases in between. This rearrangement joins TRBV4-3 to TRBJ2-7; D is perhaps TRBD1 (7 bases). The clonotype originates from an adult woman who received an inactivated Zika virus vaccine. The material sequenced was antigen-activated CD4+ T cells from blood, cultured, taken during a Zika inactivated vaccine study. CDR3 sequence (DNA): TGCGCCAGCAGCCAAGTGCAGGGGGGCGAGCAGTACTTC. This codes for CASSQVQGGEQYF.